Listed below are T cell receptor beta chains from one sample, sequenced in a study of blood T cell repertoires in COVID-19. TCRdb keeps only in-frame clones here, not all; method: immunoSEQ multiplex PCR. The repertoire holds around 60,000 clones, with roughly two thirds as singletons. Input material: peripheral blood. Receptors were obtained from an older woman with COVID-19, enrolled during active disease. Both conserved end residues are part of each CDR3. A D gene is named only where the DNA matches it firmly. A row's size may be missing; if present it is once, few, many or a size class.

TRBJ2-7 once TRBV6-2/TRBV6-3 NA CASSYPSYEQYF TGTGCCAGCAGTTACCCCAGTTACGAGCAGTACTTC
TRBJ1-1 NA TRBV5-1 NA CASSPPGHLEAFF TGCGCCAGCAGCCCTCCCGGACACCTTGAAGCTTTCTTT
TRBJ2-2 NA TRBV19 NA CASTLGGRTGGELFF TGTGCCAGTACCCTAGGAGGGAGAACGGGCGGGGAGCTGTTTTTT
TRBJ2-1 few TRBV24-1 TRBD2 CATSDPGRRGDNEQFF TGTGCCACCAGTGACCCCGGGCGCCGGGGGGACAATGAGCAGTTCTTC
TRBJ2-3 NA TRBV7-2 TRBD2 CASSLAASGSGPDTQYF TGTGCCAGCAGCTTAGCTGCTAGCGGGAGCGGCCCAGATACGCAGTATTTT
TRBJ2-1 NA TRBV29-1 NA CSVGTPVGSNNEQFF TGCAGCGTCGGGACACCGGTTGGATCCAACAATGAGCAGTTCTTC
TRBJ1-2 once TRBV29-1 NA CSVERGSGYGYTF TGCAGCGTTGAGCGGGGGAGCGGCTATGGCTACACCTTC
TRBJ1-2 NA TRBV7-9 NA CASANREGHGYTF TGTGCCAGCGCCAACAGGGAAGGGCACGGCTACACCTTC
TRBJ2-3 NA TRBV6-6 NA CASSYSRGGTDTQYF TGTGCCAGCAGTTACTCCAGGGGGGGCACAGATACGCAGTATTTT
TRBJ2-3 NA TRBV2 NA CASSQTRQDTDTQYF TGTGCCAGCAGTCAGACCCGGCAGGACACAGATACGCAGTATTTT
TRBJ1-1 NA TRBV10-1 NA CASSVALVGNTEAFF TGCGCCAGCAGTGTAGCACTCGTGGGGAACACTGAAGCTTTCTTT
TRBJ2-1 NA TRBV4-3 TRBD2 CASSQVTAGGDDEQFF TGCGCCAGCAGCCAAGTTACAGCGGGGGGCGACGATGAGCAGTTCTTC
TRBJ2-5 few TRBV5-5 TRBD1 CASSKGQGYQETQYF TGTGCCAGCAGCAAGGGACAGGGGTACCAAGAGACCCAGTACTTC
TRBJ1-5 NA TRBV23-1 NA CASEALQGSNQPQHF TGCGCCAGCGAGGCCCTACAGGGCAGCAATCAGCCCCAGCATTTT
TRBJ2-5 NA TRBV3-1/TRBV3-2 NA CASRSRDSGRQTQYF TGTGCCAGCAGGTCTCGGGACAGCGGGCGACAGACCCAGTACTTC
TRBJ2-1 NA TRBV5-1 NA CASRSGGAVDEQFF TGCGCCAGCCGCTCGGGCGGGGCCGTAGATGAGCAGTTCTTC
TRBJ1-1 NA TRBV9 NA CASSVGMGAGTEAFF TGTGCCAGCAGCGTAGGCATGGGGGCGGGCACTGAAGCTTTCTTT
TRBJ2-2 NA TRBV6-2/TRBV6-3 NA CASSRGTNTGELFF TGTGCCAGCAGTCGGGGGACGAACACCGGGGAGCTGTTTTTT
TRBJ2-3 NA TRBV7-6 NA CASSPRGGVKWDTQYF TGTGCCAGCAGCCCCAGGGGAGGGGTAAAGTGGGATACGCAGTATTTT
TRBJ1-3 NA TRBV2 TRBD1 CASSRQGAGNTIYF TGTGCCAGCAGCCGACAGGGTGCAGGAAACACCATATATTTT
TRBJ1-1 once TRBV5-1 NA CASSSQGNLNTEAFF TGCGCCAGCAGCTCGCAGGGGAACCTGAACACTGAAGCTTTCTTT
TRBJ1-1 NA TRBV29-1 NA CSVEGTGTSMSTEAFF TGCAGCGTTGAAGGAACCGGGACTTCGATGAGTACTGAAGCTTTCTTT
TRBJ1-4 NA TRBV7-2 TRBD1 CASSLGQGEYNEKLFF TGTGCCAGCAGCTTGGGACAGGGGGAGTATAATGAAAAACTGTTTTTT
TRBJ2-1 NA TRBV18 TRBD2 CASSPRGLAGVTDEQFF TGTGCCAGCTCACCCCGGGGACTAGCGGGAGTCACGGATGAGCAGTTCTTC
TRBJ2-5 once TRBV7-9 NA CASSLYDSQYF TGTGCCAGCAGCTTGTACGACTCCCAGTACTTC
TRBJ1-2 many TRBV3-1/TRBV3-2 TRBD1 CASSYRGEGYTF TGTGCCAGCAGTTACAGGGGCGAGGGCTACACCTTC
TRBJ1-1 NA TRBV5-1 TRBD1 CASSGRQGQGTEAFF TGCGCCAGCAGCGGGAGACAGGGACAGGGAACTGAAGCTTTCTTT
TRBJ2-1 once TRBV12-3/TRBV12-4 NA CASSLFRRRRFF TGTGCCAGCAGTCTCTTTCGGAGAAGACGGTTCTTC
TRBJ2-5 few TRBV19 NA CASSPEALRETQYF TGTGCCAGTAGCCCAGAGGCCCTAAGAGAGACCCAGTACTTC
TRBJ2-1 NA TRBV5-4 NA CASSLTREQFF TGTGCCAGCAGCCTGACTAGGGAGCAGTTCTTC